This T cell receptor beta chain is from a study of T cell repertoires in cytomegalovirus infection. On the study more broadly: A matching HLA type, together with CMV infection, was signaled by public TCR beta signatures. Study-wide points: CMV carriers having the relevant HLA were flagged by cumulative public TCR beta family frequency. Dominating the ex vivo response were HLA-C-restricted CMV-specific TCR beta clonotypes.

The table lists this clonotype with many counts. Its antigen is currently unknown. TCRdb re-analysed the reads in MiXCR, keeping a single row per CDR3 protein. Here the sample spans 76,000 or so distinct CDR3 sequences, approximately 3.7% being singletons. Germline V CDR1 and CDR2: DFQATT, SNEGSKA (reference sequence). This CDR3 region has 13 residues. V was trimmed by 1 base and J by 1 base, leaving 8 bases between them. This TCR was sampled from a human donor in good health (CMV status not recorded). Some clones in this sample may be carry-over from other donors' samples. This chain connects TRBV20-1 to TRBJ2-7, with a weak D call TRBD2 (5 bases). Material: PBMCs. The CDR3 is CSARVPGSYEQYF. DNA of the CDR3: TGCAGTGCTAGAGTCCCGGGGTCCTACGAGCAGTACTTC.